This T cell receptor (beta chain) was recorded in a study of cytotoxic CD8 clonotypes in ibrutinib-treated CLL. The CDR3 has 15 amino acids. V was shortened by 1 base and J by 3 bases, with 13 bases between the two germline ends. Per germline, CDR1 LNHNV and CDR2 YYDKDF (reference sequence). The table came from immunoSEQ multiplex PCR; TCRdb's copy has only in-frame clones and leaves some out. The sample gives a few hundred thousand clones, around four fifths of which show up once; 6.7% is in the top ten. The V and J genes are TRBV15 and TRBJ2-7; D is uncertain. The material was PBMCs, obtained before ibrutinib treatment. The TCR sequence derives from a human donor with chronic lymphocytic leukemia. CDR3 region: CATSRGGQPIYEQYF. The CDR3 DNA follows: TGTGCCACCAGCAGAGGAGGCCAGCCCATCTACGAGCAGTACTTC.